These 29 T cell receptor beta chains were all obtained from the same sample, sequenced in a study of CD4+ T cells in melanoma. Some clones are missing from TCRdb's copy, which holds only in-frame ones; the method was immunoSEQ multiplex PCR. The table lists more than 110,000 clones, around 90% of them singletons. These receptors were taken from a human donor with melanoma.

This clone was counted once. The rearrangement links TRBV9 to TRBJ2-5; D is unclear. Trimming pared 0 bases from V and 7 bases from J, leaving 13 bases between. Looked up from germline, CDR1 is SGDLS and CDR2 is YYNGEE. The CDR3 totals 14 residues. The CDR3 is CASSVDPEARTQYF. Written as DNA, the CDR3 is TGTGCCAGCAGCGTAGATCCCGAAGCCAGGACCCAGTACTTC.

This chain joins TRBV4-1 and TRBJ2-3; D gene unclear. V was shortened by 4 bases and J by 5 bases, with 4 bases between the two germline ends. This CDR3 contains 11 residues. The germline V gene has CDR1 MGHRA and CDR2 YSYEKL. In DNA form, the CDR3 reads TGCGCCAGCAGCCGAGGAGATACGCAGTATTTT. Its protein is CASSRGDTQYF.

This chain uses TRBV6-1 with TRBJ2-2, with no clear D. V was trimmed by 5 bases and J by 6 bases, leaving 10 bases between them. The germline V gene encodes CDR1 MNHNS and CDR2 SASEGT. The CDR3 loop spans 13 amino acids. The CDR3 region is CASSSSPPGELFF. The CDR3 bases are TGTGCCAGCAGTTCTTCCCCCCCCGGGGAGCTGTTTTTT.

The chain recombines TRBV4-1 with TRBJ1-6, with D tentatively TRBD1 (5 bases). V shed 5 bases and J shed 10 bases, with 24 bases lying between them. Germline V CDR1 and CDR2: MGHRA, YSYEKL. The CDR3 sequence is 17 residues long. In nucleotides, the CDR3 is TGCGCCAGCAGCGACCGCTCTCGGGGCGGGCTTAGGTCACCCCTCCACTTT. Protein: CASSDRSRGGLRSPLHF.

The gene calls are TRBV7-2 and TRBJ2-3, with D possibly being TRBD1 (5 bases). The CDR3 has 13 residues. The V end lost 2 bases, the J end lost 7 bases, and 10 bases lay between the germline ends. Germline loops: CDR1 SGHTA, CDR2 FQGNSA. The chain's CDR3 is CASSLRTPNTQYF. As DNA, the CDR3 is TGTGCCAGCAGCTTAAGGACACCCAATACGCAGTATTTT.

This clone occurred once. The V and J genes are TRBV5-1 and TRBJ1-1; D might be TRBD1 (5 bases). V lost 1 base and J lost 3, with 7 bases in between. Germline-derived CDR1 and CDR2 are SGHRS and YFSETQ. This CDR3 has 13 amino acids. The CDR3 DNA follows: TGCGCCAGCAGCTTGCAGGGCGACACTGAAGCTTTCTTT. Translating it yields CASSLQGDTEAFF. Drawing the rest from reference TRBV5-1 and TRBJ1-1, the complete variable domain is KAGVTQTPRYLIKTRGQQVTLSCSPISGHRSVSWYQQTPGQGLQFLFEYFSETQRNKGNFPGRFSGRQFSNSRSEMNVSTLELGDSALYLCASSLQGDTEAFFGQGTRLTVV.

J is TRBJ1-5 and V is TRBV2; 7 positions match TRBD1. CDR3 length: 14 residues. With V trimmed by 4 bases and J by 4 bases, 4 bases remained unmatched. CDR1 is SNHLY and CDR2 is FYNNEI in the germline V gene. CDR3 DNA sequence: TGTGCCAGCAGTGTGGGGGACAGAAATCAGCCCCAGCATTTT. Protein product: CASSVGDRNQPQHF.

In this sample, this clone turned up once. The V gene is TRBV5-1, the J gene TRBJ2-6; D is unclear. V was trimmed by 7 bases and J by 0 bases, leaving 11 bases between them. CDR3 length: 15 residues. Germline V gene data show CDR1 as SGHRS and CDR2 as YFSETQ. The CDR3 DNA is TGCGCCAGCCAAGACCAGGTCTCTGGGGCCAACGTCCTGACTTTC. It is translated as CASQDQVSGANVLTF. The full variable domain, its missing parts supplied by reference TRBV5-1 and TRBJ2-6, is KAGVTQTPRYLIKTRGQQVTLSCSPISGHRSVSWYQQTPGQGLQFLFEYFSETQRNKGNFPGRFSGRQFSNSRSEMNVSTLELGDSALYLCASQDQVSGANVLTFGAGSRLTVL.

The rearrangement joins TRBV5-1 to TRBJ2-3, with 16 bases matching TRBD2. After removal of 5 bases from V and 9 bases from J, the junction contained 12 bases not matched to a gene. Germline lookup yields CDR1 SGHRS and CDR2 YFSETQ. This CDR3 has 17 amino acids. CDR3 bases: TGCGCCAGCAGTGACCCCGGGACTAGCGGGGGGGCCGAAACGCAGTATTTT. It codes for CASSDPGTSGGAETQYF.

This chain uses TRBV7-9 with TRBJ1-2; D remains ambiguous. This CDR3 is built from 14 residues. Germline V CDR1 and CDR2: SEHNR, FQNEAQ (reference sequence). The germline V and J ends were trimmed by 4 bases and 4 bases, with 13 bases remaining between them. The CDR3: CASSSPPGSYGYTF. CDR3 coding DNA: TGTGCCAGCAGCTCCCCGCCCGGGTCCTATGGCTACACCTTC.

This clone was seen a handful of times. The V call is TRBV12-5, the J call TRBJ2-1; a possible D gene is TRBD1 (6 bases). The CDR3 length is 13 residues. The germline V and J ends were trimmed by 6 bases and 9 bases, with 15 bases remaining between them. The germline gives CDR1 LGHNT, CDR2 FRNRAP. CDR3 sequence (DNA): TGTGCTAGTGGGAAAACAGGGTTTGGTGAGCAGTTCTTC. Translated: CASGKTGFGEQFF.

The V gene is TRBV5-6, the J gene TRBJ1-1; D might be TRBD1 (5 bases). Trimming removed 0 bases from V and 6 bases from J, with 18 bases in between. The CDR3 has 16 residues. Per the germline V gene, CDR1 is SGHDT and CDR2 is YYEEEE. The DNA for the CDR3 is TGTGCCAGCAGCTTGGGAGGGCTCCTCCCGGGGGCTGAAGCTTTCTTT. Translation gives CASSLGGLLPGAEAFF.

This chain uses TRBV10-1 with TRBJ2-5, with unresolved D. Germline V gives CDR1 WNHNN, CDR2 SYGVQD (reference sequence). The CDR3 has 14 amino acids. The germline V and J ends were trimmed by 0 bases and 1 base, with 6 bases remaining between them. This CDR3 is CASSESQSQETQYF. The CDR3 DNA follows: TGCGCCAGCAGTGAGTCTCAGTCCCAAGAGACCCAGTACTTC.

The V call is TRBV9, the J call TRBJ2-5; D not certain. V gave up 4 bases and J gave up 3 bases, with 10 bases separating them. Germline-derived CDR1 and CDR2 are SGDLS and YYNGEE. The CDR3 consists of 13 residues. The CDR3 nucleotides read TGTGCCAGCAGCCGAGCCCCTAAAGAGACCCAGTACTTC. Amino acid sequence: CASSRAPKETQYF.

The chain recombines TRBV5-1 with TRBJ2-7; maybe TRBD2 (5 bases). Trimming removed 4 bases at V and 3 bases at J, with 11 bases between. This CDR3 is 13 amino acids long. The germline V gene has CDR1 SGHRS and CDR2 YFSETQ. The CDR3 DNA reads TGCGCCAGCAGCACCTACGGGGACTACGAGCAGTACTTC. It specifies CASSTYGDYEQYF.

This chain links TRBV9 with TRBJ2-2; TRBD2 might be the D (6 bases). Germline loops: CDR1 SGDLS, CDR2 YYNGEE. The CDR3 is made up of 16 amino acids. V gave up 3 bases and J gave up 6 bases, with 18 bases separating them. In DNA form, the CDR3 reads TGTGCCAGCAGCGGCCCCCGACTAGGGCGCTCCGGGGAGCTGTTTTTT. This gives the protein CASSGPRLGRSGELFF. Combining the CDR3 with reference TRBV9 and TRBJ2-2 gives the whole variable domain DSGVTQTPKHLITATGQRVTLRCSPRSGDLSVYWYQQSLDQGLQFLIQYYNGEERAKGNILERFSAQQFPDLHSELNLSSLELGDSALYFCASSGPRLGRSGELFFGEGSRLTVL.

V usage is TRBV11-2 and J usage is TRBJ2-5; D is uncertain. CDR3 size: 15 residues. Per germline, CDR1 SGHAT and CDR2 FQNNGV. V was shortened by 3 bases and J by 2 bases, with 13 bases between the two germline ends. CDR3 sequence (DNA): TGTGCCAGCAGCTTGAACCGCGGTTCTCAAGAGACCCAGTACTTC. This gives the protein CASSLNRGSQETQYF.

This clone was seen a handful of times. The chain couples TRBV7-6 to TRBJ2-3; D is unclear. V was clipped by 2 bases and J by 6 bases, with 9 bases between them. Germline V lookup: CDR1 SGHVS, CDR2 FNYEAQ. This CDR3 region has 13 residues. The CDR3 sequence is CASSLKEGDTQYF. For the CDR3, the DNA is TGTGCCAGCAGCTTAAAAGAAGGGGATACGCAGTATTTT.

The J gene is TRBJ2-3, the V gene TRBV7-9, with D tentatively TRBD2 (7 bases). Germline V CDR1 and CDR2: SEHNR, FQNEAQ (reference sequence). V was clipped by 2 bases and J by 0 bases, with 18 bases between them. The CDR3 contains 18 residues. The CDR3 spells CASSLKDGGGPSTDTQYF. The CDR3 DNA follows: TGTGCCAGCAGCTTAAAGGACGGCGGGGGCCCTAGCACAGATACGCAGTATTTT.

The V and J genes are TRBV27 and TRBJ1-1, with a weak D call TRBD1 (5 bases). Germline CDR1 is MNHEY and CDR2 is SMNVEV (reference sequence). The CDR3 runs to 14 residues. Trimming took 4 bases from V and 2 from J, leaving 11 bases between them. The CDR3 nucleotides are TGTGCCAGCAGTTCTCGGACACACAACACTGAAGCTTTCTTT. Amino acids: CASSSRTHNTEAFF.

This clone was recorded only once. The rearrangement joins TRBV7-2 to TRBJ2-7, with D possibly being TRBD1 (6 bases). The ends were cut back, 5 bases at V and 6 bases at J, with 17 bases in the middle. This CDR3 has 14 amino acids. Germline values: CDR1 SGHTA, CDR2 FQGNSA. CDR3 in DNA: TGTGCCAGCAGCCTTCACAGGGTAGGAAGCGAGCAGTACTTC. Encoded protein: CASSLHRVGSEQYF.

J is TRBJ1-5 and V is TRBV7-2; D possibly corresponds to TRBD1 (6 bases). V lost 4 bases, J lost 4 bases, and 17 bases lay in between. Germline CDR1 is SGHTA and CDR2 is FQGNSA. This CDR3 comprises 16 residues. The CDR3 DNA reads TGTGCCAGCAGCTCACAATCGGGACACACGAATCAGCCCCAGCATTTT. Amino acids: CASSSQSGHTNQPQHF.

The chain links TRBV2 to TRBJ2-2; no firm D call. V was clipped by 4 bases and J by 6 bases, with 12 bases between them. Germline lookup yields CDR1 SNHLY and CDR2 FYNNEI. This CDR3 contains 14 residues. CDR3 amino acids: CASSVRVGPGELFF. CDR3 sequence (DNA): TGTGCCAGCAGTGTAAGGGTGGGCCCCGGGGAGCTGTTTTTT. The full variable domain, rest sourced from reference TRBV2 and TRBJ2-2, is EPEVTQTPSHQVTQMGQEVILRCVPISNHLYFYWYRQILGQKVEFLVSFYNNEISEKSEIFDDQFSVERPDGSNFTLKIRSTKLEDSAMYFCASSVRVGPGELFFGEGSRLTVL.

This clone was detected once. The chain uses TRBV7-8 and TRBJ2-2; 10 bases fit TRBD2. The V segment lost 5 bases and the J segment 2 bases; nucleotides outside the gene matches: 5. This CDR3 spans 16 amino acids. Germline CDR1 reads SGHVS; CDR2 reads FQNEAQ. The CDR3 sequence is CASSNLAGDNTGELFF. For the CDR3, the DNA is TGTGCCAGCAGCAATCTAGCGGGGGACAACACCGGGGAGCTGTTTTTT.

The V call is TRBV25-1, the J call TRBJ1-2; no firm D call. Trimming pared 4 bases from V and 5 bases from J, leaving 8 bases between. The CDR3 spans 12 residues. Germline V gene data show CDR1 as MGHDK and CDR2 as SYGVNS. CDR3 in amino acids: CASSATIYGYTF. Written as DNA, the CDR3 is TGTGCCAGCAGTGCAACGATTTATGGCTACACCTTC.

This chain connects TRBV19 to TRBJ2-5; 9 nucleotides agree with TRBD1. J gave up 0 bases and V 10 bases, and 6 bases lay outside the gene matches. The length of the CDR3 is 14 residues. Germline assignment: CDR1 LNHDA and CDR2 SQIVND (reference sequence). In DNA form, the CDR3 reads TGTGCCACCAAAGGGGACAGGGACCAAGAGACCCAGTACTTC. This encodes CATKGDRDQETQYF.

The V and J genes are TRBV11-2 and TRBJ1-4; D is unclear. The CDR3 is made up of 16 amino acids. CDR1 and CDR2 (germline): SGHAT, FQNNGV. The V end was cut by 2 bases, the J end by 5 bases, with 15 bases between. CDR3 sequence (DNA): TGTGCCAGCAGCTTAAGTTTTGGCAGCGTAAATGAAAAACTGTTTTTT. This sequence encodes CASSLSFGSVNEKLFF.

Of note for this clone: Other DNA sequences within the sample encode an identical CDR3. The CDR3 DNA reads TGTGCCAGCAGCTTGACTAGCGGGGGTGATACGCAGTATTTT. It translates to CASSLTSGGDTQYF. The chain recombines TRBV11-2 with TRBJ2-3; 12 bases are a match to TRBD2. Germline lookup yields CDR1 SGHAT and CDR2 FQNNGV. V shed 3 bases and J 6 bases; nucleotides not matched to a gene: 1. This CDR3 spans 14 amino acids.

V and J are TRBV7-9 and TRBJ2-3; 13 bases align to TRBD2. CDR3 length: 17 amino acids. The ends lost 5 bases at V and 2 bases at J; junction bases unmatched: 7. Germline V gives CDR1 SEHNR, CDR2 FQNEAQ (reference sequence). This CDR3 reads CASSQGTSGTFTDTQYF. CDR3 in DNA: TGTGCCAGCAGCCAGGGGACTAGCGGGACGTTCACAGATACGCAGTATTTT.